The rows below give T cell receptor beta chains drawn from one sample of a study of blood T cell repertoires in COVID-19. Generated by immunoSEQ multiplex PCR, the TCRdb table keeps only in-frame clones and is missing some. The profile shows 360,000 or so clones, about 90% of them singletons. Sequenced: PBMCs or T cells enriched from blood (not recorded which). The source is a woman aged 30 to 39 who had recovered from COVID-19. The CDR3 runs from the conserved cysteine through the conserved F or W. The D gene is left open where the match is weak. Expanded clones are given a class, and other clones once, few, many or no size at all.

D: TRBD1; size: .; J: TRBJ1-6; V: TRBV5-1; DNA: TGCGCCAGCAGCTTCGGGACAGGGCTATCACCCCTCCACTTT; CDR3: CASSFGTGLSPLHF
D: TRBD2; size: .; J: TRBJ2-5; V: TRBV5-1; DNA: TGCGCCAGCAGCTTTATTGGACTAGCGGGGGGAGAGACCCAGTACTTC; CDR3: CASSFIGLAGGETQYF
D: .; size: .; J: TRBJ2-7; V: TRBV18; DNA: TGTGCCAGCTCACCACCGAGCTCCTACGAGCAGTACTTC; CDR3: CASSPPSSYEQYF
D: .; size: few; J: TRBJ1-2; V: TRBV7-2; DNA: TGTGCCAGCAGCTTATATGACAGGACCTATGGCTACACCTTC; CDR3: CASSLYDRTYGYTF
D: TRBD2; size: .; J: TRBJ2-7; V: TRBV7-3; DNA: TGTGCCAGCAGCGTCACTAGCGGGGGGGCCTACGAGCAGTACTTC; CDR3: CASSVTSGGAYEQYF
D: TRBD2; size: .; J: TRBJ2-3; V: TRBV2; DNA: TGTGCCAGCAGGATGACTAGCGGGAGAACAGATACGCAGTATTTT; CDR3: CASRMTSGRTDTQYF
D: .; size: .; J: TRBJ1-5; V: TRBV27; DNA: TGTGCCAGCAGTTTATCAGGGAGGGAAGGTCAGCCCCAGCATTTT; CDR3: CASSLSGREGQPQHF
D: .; size: .; J: TRBJ1-5; V: TRBV3-1/TRBV3-2; DNA: TGTGCCAGCAGCCAGGGGACAAGCAATCAGCCCCAGCATTTT; CDR3: CASSQGTSNQPQHF
D: .; size: .; J: TRBJ1-1; V: TRBV30; DNA: TGTGCCTGGAGGCCCCGGGTGGAGAACACTGAAGCTTTCTTT; CDR3: CAWRPRVENTEAFF
D: .; size: .; J: TRBJ1-1; V: TRBV11-2; DNA: TGTGCCAGCAGCTTAGATTTACAGGGAAGAGCTTTCTTT; CDR3: CASSLDLQGRAFF
D: .; size: .; J: TRBJ2-6; V: TRBV2; DNA: TGTGCCAGCACCCCGGGAGTCTCTGGGGCCAACGTCCTGACTTTC; CDR3: CASTPGVSGANVLTF
D: .; size: .; J: TRBJ2-1; V: TRBV3-1/TRBV3-2; DNA: TGTGCCAGCAGCCTAAGCGCCTCTCAGCAGTTCTTC; CDR3: CASSLSASQQFF
D: TRBD1; size: .; J: TRBJ2-2; V: TRBV7-2; DNA: TGTGCCAGCAGCTTATTGGGACAGACGAACACCGGGGAGCTGTTTTTT; CDR3: CASSLLGQTNTGELFF
D: .; size: once; J: TRBJ2-3; V: TRBV13; DNA: TGTGCCAGCAGCCCGGGGGGCAGGGGCACAGATACGCAGTATTTT; CDR3: CASSPGGRGTDTQYF
D: TRBD1; size: .; J: TRBJ2-4; V: TRBV13; DNA: TGTGCCAGCAGCTTAGGACAGGGGGCGAACATTCAGTACTTC; CDR3: CASSLGQGANIQYF
D: .; size: .; J: TRBJ1-1; V: TRBV5-1; DNA: TGCGCCAGCAGCGTCGCGAAGAACACTGAAGCTTTCTTT; CDR3: CASSVAKNTEAFF
D: TRBD1; size: .; J: TRBJ2-1; V: TRBV11-3; DNA: TGTGCCAGCAGCTTAGGCCGGGACAGGGGGCTCAATGAGCAGTTCTTC; CDR3: CASSLGRDRGLNEQFF
D: .; size: .; J: TRBJ1-6; V: TRBV27; DNA: TGTGCCAGCAGTTTAAACGGCAGGGGAACTTCACCCCTCCACTTT; CDR3: CASSLNGRGTSPLHF
D: .; size: .; J: TRBJ1-5; V: TRBV29-1; DNA: TGCAGCGTTGCGGAGGGGGGGAATCAGCCCCAGCATTTT; CDR3: CSVAEGGNQPQHF
D: TRBD2; size: .; J: TRBJ2-7; V: TRBV18; DNA: TGTGCCAGCTCAACAGCGGGAGTTAGGAGCGAGCAGTACTTC; CDR3: CASSTAGVRSEQYF
D: .; size: .; J: TRBJ2-7; V: TRBV7-9; DNA: TGTGCCAGCAGCTTAGAAACGGAGCCCTACGAGCAGTACTTC; CDR3: CASSLETEPYEQYF
D: .; size: .; J: TRBJ1-6; V: TRBV6-5; DNA: TGTGCCAGCAGCCCCCTCTCCTATAATTCACCCCTCCACTTT; CDR3: CASSPLSYNSPLHF
D: .; size: .; J: TRBJ2-2; V: TRBV12-3/TRBV12-4; DNA: TGTGCCAGCAGTTTCGCCGGGGAGCTGTTTTTT; CDR3: CASSFAGELFF
D: .; size: .; J: TRBJ1-1; V: TRBV6-5; DNA: TGTGCCAGCAGCTACGACCCCGAGGCGGCTGAAGCTTTCTTT; CDR3: CASSYDPEAAEAFF
D: TRBD1; size: many; J: TRBJ1-1; V: TRBV7-3; DNA: TGTGCCAGCAGCCCGGGGACAGGCATTGGGAACACTGAAGCTTTCTTT; CDR3: CASSPGTGIGNTEAFF
D: TRBD1; size: .; J: TRBJ2-7; V: TRBV10-3; DNA: TGTGCCATCAGTGATCAGCAGGGGGCCTACGAGCAGTACTTC; CDR3: CAISDQQGAYEQYF
D: .; size: .; J: TRBJ1-3; V: TRBV20-1; DNA: TGCAGTGTGCGAAGTGGAAACACCATATATTTT; CDR3: CSVRSGNTIYF
D: TRBD2; size: .; J: TRBJ2-1; V: TRBV4-2; DNA: TGTGCCAGCAGCCAAGATCTTGACGTAGCGGGGGCCCTAGGGAAGTTCTTC; CDR3: CASSQDLDVAGALGKFF
D: .; size: once; J: TRBJ2-1; V: TRBV6-5; DNA: TGTGCCAGCACCAGGAGAGGGGGCAATGAGCAGTTCTTC; CDR3: CASTRRGGNEQFF
D: .; size: .; J: TRBJ2-1; V: TRBV5-8; DNA: TGTGCCAGCGGGCCCGGCCTATACAATGAGCAGTTCTTC; CDR3: CASGPGLYNEQFF
D: TRBD2; size: .; J: TRBJ2-3; V: TRBV7-7; DNA: TGTGCTAGCAGCCCCTTAGCGGGAGGTATCACAGATACGCAGTATTTT; CDR3: CASSPLAGGITDTQYF
D: TRBD1; size: .; J: TRBJ1-1; V: TRBV5-1; DNA: TGCGCCAGCAGCCCTCAGGGGGCTGGAACTGAAGCTTTCTTT; CDR3: CASSPQGAGTEAFF
D: .; size: .; J: TRBJ1-1; V: TRBV15; DNA: TGTGCCACCAGCAGAGGCGGGGGGGGTAACACTGAAGCTTTCTTT; CDR3: CATSRGGGGNTEAFF
D: .; size: .; J: TRBJ2-3; V: TRBV6-1; DNA: TGTGCCAGCAGTGAGGTCACCGCTTACCGGGATACGCAGTATTTT; CDR3: CASSEVTAYRDTQYF
D: .; size: .; J: TRBJ1-2; V: TRBV19; DNA: TGTGCCAGCCGAAATGGGGCAGGCCACCTCTATGGCTACACCTTC; CDR3: CASRNGAGHLYGYTF
D: TRBD1; size: .; J: TRBJ1-2; V: TRBV10-3; DNA: TGTGCCATCAGTGATCCGAGGACAGGGAACTATGGCTACACCTTC; CDR3: CAISDPRTGNYGYTF
D: TRBD2; size: .; J: TRBJ2-5; V: TRBV7-9; DNA: TGTGCCGGGGGGGGAAAGACCCAGTACTTC; CDR3: CAGGGKTQYF
D: TRBD2; size: .; J: TRBJ2-3; V: TRBV2; DNA: TGTGCCAGCAGTGACCTGGGGACTAACACAGATACGCAGTATTTT; CDR3: CASSDLGTNTDTQYF
D: .; size: .; J: TRBJ1-2; V: TRBV25-1; DNA: TGTGCCAGCAGTGAATTCGGCTCCAGGGAAGACTATGGCTACACCTTC; CDR3: CASSEFGSREDYGYTF
D: .; size: .; J: TRBJ1-2; V: TRBV6-5; DNA: TGTGCCAGCAGTTACTCTAGGACCAGGGTTGGCGGCTACACCTTC; CDR3: CASSYSRTRVGGYTF
D: .; size: .; J: TRBJ1-2; V: TRBV30; DNA: TGTGCCTGGAGTCCCACAGTACCCTATGGCTACACCTTC; CDR3: CAWSPTVPYGYTF
D: TRBD2; size: .; J: TRBJ2-3; V: TRBV2; DNA: TGTGCCAGCAGCGGGACTAGCGGACTAAGCACAGATACGCAGTATTTT; CDR3: CASSGTSGLSTDTQYF